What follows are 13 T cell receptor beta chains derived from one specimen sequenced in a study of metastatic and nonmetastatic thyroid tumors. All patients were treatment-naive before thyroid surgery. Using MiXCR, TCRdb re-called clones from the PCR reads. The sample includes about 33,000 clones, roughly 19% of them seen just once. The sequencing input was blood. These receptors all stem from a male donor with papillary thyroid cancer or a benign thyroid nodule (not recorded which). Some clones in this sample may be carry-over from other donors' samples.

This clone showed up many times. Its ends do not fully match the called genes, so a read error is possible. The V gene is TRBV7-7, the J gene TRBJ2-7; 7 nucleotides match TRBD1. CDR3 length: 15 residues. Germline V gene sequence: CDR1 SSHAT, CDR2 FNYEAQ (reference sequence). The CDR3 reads CASSPEDRRSYEQYF. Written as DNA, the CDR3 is TGTGCTAGCAGCCCCGAGGACAGGAGATCCTACGAGCAGTACTTC.

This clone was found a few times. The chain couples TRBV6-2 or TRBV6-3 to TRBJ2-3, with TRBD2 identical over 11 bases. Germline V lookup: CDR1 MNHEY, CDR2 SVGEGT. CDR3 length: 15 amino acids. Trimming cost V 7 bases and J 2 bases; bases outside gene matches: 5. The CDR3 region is CASIPSGGSTDTQYF. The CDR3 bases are TGTGCCAGCATCCCTAGCGGGGGGTCCACAGATACGCAGTATTTT.

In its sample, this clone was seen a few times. DNA of the CDR3: TGTGCCAGCAGCCCAATCGGGCAACTTTCCTACGAGCAGTACTTC. This sequence encodes CASSPIGQLSYEQYF. The rearrangement uses TRBV6-1 and TRBJ2-7; D remains unclear. Germline assignment: CDR1 MNHNS and CDR2 SASEGT. This CDR3 has 15 residues. The ends were cut back, 6 bases at V and 1 base at J, with 16 bases in the middle.

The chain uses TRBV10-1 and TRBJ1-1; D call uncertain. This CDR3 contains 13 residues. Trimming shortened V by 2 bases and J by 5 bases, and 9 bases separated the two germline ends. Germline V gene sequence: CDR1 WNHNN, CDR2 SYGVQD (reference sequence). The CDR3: CASSEGRYTEAFF. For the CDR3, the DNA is TGCGCCAGCAGTGAGGGGAGGTATACTGAAGCTTTCTTT.

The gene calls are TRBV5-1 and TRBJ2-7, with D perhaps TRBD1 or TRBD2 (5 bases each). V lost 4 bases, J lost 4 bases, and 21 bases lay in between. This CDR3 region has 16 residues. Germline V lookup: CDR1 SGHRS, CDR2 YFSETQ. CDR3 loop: CASSPRGGQGSYEQYF. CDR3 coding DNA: TGCGCCAGCAGCCCCCGGGGCGGGCAGGGCTCATACGAGCAGTACTTC.

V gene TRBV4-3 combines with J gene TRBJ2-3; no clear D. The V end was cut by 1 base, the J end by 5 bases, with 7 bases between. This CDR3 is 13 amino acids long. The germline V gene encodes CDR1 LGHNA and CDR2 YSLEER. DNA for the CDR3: TGCGCCAGCAGCCAAGCGGACCGAGATACGCAGTATTTT. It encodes CASSQADRDTQYF.

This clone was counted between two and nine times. CDR3 protein: CAWSVGFDSSYEQYF. For the CDR3, the DNA is TGTGCCTGGAGTGTAGGGTTTGACAGCTCCTACGAGCAGTACTTC. This chain links TRBV30 with TRBJ2-7; possibly TRBD1 for D (5 bases). Between the trimmed V and J ends, which lost 0 bases and 0 bases, there was a span of 12 bases. Germline V CDR1 and CDR2: GTSNPN, SVGIG (reference sequence). The CDR3 extends over 15 amino acids.

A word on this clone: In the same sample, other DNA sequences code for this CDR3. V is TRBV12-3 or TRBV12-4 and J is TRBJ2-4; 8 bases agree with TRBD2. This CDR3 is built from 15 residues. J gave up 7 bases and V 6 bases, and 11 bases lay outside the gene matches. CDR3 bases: TGTGCCAGCAGACACAGCGGGGGAGCCGCGAACATTCAGTACTTC. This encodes CASRHSGGAANIQYF.

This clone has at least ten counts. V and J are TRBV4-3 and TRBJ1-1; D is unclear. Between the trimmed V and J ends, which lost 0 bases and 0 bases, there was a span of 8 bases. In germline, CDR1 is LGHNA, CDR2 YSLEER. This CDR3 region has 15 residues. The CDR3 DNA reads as TGCGCCAGCAGCCAAGACCAAGGGATGAACACTGAAGCTTTCTTT. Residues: CASSQDQGMNTEAFF.

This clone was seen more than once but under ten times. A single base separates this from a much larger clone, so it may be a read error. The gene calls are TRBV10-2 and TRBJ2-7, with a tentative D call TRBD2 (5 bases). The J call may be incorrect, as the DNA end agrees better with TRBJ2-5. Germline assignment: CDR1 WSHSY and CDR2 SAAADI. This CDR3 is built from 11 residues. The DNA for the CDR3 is TGCGCCACGGGGTCTTTAGAGACCCAGTACTTC. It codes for CATGSLETQYF.

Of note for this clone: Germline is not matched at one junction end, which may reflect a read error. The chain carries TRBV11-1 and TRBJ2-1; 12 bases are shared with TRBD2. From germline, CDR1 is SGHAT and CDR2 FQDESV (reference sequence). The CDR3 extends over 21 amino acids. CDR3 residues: CASAKLPGGLAGGSSYNEHFF. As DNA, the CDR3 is TGTGCCAGCGCCAAACTCCCCGGCGGGCTAGCGGGAGGGTCCTCCTACAATGAGCATTTCTTC.

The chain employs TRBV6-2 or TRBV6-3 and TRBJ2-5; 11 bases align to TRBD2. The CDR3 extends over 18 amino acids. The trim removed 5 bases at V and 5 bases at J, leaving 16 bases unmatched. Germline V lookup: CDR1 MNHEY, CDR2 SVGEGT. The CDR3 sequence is CASSPGLAVVWTPETQYF. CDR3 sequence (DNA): TGTGCCAGCAGTCCGGGACTAGCGGTGGTTTGGACTCCGGAGACCCAGTACTTC.

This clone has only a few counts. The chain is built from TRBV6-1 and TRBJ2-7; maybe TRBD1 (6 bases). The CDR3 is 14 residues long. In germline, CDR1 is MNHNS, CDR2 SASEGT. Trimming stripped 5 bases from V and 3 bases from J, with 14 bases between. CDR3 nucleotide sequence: TGTGCCAGCAGTCCAGCAGGGACAAACTACGAGCAGTACTTC. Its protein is CASSPAGTNYEQYF.